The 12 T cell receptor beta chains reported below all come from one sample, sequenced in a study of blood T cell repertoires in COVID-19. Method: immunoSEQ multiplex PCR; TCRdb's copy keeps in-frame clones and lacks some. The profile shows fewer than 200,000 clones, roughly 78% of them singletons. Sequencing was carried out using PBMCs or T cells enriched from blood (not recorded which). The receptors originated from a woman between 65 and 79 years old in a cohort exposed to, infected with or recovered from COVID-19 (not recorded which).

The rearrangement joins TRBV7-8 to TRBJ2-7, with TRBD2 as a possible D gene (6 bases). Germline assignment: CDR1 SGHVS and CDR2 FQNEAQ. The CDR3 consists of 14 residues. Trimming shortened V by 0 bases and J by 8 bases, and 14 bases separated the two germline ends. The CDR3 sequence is CASSLAPASAQQYF. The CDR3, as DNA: TGTGCCAGCAGCTTAGCGCCGGCTAGCGCCCAGCAGTACTTC.

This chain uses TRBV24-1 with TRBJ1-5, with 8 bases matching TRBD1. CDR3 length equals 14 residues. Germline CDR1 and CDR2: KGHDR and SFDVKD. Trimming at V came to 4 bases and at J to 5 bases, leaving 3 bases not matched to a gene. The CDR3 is CATSDLTGDQPQHF. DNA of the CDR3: TGTGCCACCAGTGACCTGACAGGGGATCAGCCCCAGCATTTT.

The CDR3 bases are TGTGCCAGCTCACAACCGGGACAGCGAAATTCACCCCTCCACTTT. It translates to CASSQPGQRNSPLHF. This chain links TRBV18 with TRBJ1-6; TRBD1 agrees at 7 bases. The CDR3 runs to 15 residues. CDR1 and CDR2 (germline): KGHSH, LQKENI. V lost 4 bases, J lost 7 bases, and 7 bases stayed unmatched.

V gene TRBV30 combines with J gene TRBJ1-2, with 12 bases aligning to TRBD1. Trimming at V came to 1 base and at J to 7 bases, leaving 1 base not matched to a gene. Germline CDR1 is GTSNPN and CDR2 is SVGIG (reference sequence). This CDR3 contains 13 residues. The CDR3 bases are TGTGCCTGGAGTGGGGACAGGGGGCTTGGCTACACCTTC. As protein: CAWSGDRGLGYTF.

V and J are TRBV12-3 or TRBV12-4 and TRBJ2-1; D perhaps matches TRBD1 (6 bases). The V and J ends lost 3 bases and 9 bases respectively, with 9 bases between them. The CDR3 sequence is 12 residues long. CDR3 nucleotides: TGTGCCAGCAGTTTCTGGGGGCCTGAGCAGTTCTTC. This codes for CASSFWGPEQFF.

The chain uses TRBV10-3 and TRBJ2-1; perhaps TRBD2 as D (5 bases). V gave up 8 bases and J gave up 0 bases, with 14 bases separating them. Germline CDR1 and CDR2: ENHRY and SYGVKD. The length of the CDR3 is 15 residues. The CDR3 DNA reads TGTGCCATCGGAGAGCGGCCGAGCTCCTACAATGAGCAGTTCTTC. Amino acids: CAIGERPSSYNEQFF.

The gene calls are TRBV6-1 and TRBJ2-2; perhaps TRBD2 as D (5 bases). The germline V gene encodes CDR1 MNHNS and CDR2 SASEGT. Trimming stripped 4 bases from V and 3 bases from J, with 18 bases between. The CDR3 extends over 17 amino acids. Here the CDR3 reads CASSGVKRGYHTGELFF. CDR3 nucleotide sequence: TGTGCCAGCAGTGGGGTGAAGAGAGGGTATCACACCGGGGAGCTGTTTTTT.

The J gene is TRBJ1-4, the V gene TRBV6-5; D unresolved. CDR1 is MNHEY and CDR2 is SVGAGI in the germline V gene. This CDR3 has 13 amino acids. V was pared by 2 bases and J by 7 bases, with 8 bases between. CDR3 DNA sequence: TGTGCCAGCAGTTACGTCCAGGCTGAAAAACTGTTTTTT. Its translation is CASSYVQAEKLFF.

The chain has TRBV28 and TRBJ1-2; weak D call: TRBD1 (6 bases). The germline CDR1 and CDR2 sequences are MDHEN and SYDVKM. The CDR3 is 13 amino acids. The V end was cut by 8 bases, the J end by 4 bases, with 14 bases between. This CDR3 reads CASRPGTTYGYTF. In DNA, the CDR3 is TGTGCCAGCCGGCCAGGGACAACCTATGGCTACACCTTC.

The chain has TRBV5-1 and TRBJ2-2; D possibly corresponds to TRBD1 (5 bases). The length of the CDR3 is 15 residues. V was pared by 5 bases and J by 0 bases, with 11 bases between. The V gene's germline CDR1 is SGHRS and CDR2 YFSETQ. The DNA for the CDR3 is TGCGCCAGCAGATCACAGGCAGCGAACACCGGGGAGCTGTTTTTT. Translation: CASRSQAANTGELFF.

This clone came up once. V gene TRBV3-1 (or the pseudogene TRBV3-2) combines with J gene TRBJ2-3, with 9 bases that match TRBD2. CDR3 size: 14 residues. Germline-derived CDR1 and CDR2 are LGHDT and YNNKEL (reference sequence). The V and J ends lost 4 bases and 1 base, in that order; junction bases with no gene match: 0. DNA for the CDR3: TGTGCCAGCAGCCGGACTAGCGGCACAGATACGCAGTATTTT. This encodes CASSRTSGTDTQYF.

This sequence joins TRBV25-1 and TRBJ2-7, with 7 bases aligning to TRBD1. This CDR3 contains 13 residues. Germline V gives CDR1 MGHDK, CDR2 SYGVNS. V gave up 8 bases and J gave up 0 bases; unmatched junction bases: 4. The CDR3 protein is CASRRQGSYEQYF. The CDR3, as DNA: TGTGCCAGCCGGAGACAGGGCTCCTACGAGCAGTACTTC.